This TCR beta chain was found in a study of T cells in Graves' hyperthyroidism and ophthalmopathy. Researchers took RNA transcripts and amplified the TCR beta CDR3 regions from them. The HTBI primer set was used in a first-round RT-PCR of the TCR CDR3. TCRdb reanalysed the multiplex PCR reads using MiXCR and keeps one entry per CDR3 protein. The sample shows hundreds of thousands of distinct CDR3 sequences, about 14% of them seen only once. This clonotype was picked up a small number of times. Reasons for excluding patients were uncontrolled infection, other autoimmune disease, pregnancy or lactation. Together with thyroid ultrasound, orbital computed tomography, serum thyroxine and TRAb, clinical symptoms were used for diagnoses. Between the trimmed V and J ends, which lost 5 bases and 5 bases, there was a span of 9 bases. Germline CDR1 reads SGHTA; CDR2 reads FQGNSA. The CDR3 sequence is 12 residues long.

The source is a woman between 50 and 59 years old with Graves' ophthalmopathy. This chain connects TRBV7-2 to TRBJ2-5, with D perhaps being TRBD1 or TRBD2 (5 bases each). The sequenced material came from blood. The chain's CDR3 is CASSRGLETQYF. CDR3 in DNA: TGTGCCAGCAGCCGGGGCTTGGAGACCCAGTACTTC.